This TCR beta chain stems from a study of early stage breast cancer tumors. At the level of the study: About 80% of the 16 invasive tumors were ER+, PR+ and HER2-. Samples were sequenced at about 10-fold average coverage.

Study-level points and caveats: Compared with adjacent normal breast, tumors showed 2 to 2.5-fold denser, more clonal T cells. Comparing each tissue with blood distinguished tumor from normal in most of the 16 patients.

As for this clone: The antigen remains undetermined.

The germline V and J ends were trimmed by 4 bases and 4 bases, with 16 bases remaining between them. Germline V CDR1 and CDR2: MDHEN, SYDVKM. The CDR3 is 16 residues long. The method was immunoSEQ multiplex PCR; TCRdb's version includes in-frame clones alone and lacks a portion of them. The profile shows some 10,000 clones, about three quarters of them singletons. The sequence came from a person aged 40 to 50 with breast cancer. Sequenced: breast tumor tissue. The V call is TRBV28, the J call TRBJ2-2; a weak D match, TRBD2 (5 bases). As DNA, the CDR3 is TGTGCCAGCAGTTCTCTCGGAGGACCGGGCACCGGGGAGCTGTTTTTT. Translating gives CASSSLGGPGTGELFF.